These 15 T cell receptor beta chains share one sample of origin, sequenced in a study of cytomegalovirus exposure and HLA in healthy donors. Both 60 Vbeta primers and 13 Jbeta primers went into the PCR. The data were produced by immunoSEQ multiplex PCR, yet TCRdb's version contains in-frame clones alone and is incomplete. The sample yields 40,000 to 55,000 clones, around three quarters seen once. Sample: PBMCs. These receptors were collected from a man under 40 in good health and CMV-seropositive.

This clone has more than one count but fewer than ten. The CDR3 sequence is CASSFAGEAFF. CDR3 coding DNA: TGTGCCAGCAGCTTCGCAGGGGAAGCTTTCTTT. The rearrangement links TRBV13 to TRBJ1-1, with TRBD1 as a possible D gene (5 bases). CDR1 and CDR2 (germline): PRHDT, FYEKMQ (reference sequence). The CDR3 totals 11 residues. Trimming left V 3 bases short and J 8 bases short, with 7 bases between. The complete variable domain, with remaining parts taken from reference TRBV13 and TRBJ1-1, reads AAGVIQSPRHLIKEKRETATLKCYPIPRHDTVYWYQQGPGQDPQFLISFYEKMQSDKGSIPDRFSAQQFSDYHSELNMSSLELGDSALYFCASSFAGEAFFGQGTRLTVV.

The V and J genes are TRBV6-1 and TRBJ2-5; D is uncertain. Trimming took 6 bases from V and 3 from J, leaving 8 bases between them. The CDR3 is 12 residues long. CDR1 MNHNS and CDR2 SASEGT come from the germline V gene. DNA of the CDR3: TGTGCCAGCAGCGTAATAAAAGAGACCCAGTACTTC. It codes for CASSVIKETQYF.

The chain combines TRBV30 with TRBJ2-7; 14 nucleotides line up with TRBD2. Germline CDR1 GTSNPN, CDR2 SVGIG (reference sequence). The length of the CDR3 is 16 residues. With V trimmed by 0 bases and J by 6 bases, 7 bases remained unmatched. DNA of the CDR3: TGTGCCTGGAGTGTGCATCGGGGACTAGCGGGGGTCGAGCAGTACTTC. This gives the protein CAWSVHRGLAGVEQYF.

The V call is TRBV9, the J call TRBJ2-1, with D possibly matching TRBD1 (6 bases). This CDR3 has 15 amino acids. Trimming took 5 bases from V and 6 from J, leaving 18 bases between them. CDR1 is SGDLS, CDR2 YYNGEE, per germline. The CDR3 coding sequence is TGTGCCAGCAGTTCTTTTCAGGGGAGATTCAATGAGCAGTTCTTC. Translating it yields CASSSFQGRFNEQFF.

The chain is built from TRBV5-6 and TRBJ1-2; TRBD1 matches at 8 bases. This CDR3 is built from 16 residues. Germline values: CDR1 SGHDT, CDR2 YYEEEE. V shed 5 bases, J shed 3 bases, and the junction held 12 bases outside the gene matches. For the CDR3, the DNA is TGTGCCAGCAGTTTTGGGACAGGCCTAGGAGACTATGGCTACACCTTC. It specifies CASSFGTGLGDYGYTF.

The chain couples TRBV5-1 to TRBJ2-1, with TRBD1 as a possible D gene (5 bases). Germline CDR1 is SGHRS and CDR2 is YFSETQ. The CDR3 extends over 12 amino acids. V dropped 4 bases and J dropped 4 bases, with 6 bases sitting between them. CDR3 coding DNA: TGCGCCAGCAGCCGACAGTACAATGAGCAGTTCTTC. As protein: CASSRQYNEQFF.

V and J are TRBV7-6 and TRBJ2-7; TRBD1 matches 8 bases. The CDR3 contains 16 residues. Per the germline V gene, CDR1 is SGHVS and CDR2 is FNYEAQ. J was trimmed by 2 bases and V by 4 bases; bases with no gene match: 10. CDR3 DNA: TGTGCCAGCAGCTCCCCAAAGGACAGGGAACCCTACGAGCAGTACTTC. Translating gives CASSSPKDREPYEQYF.

This clone was seen a handful of times. The gene calls are TRBV6-1 and TRBJ1-1, with 7 bases fitting TRBD1. CDR3 size: 17 residues. Germline trimming cut 0 bases from V and 4 bases from J; bases unmatched to any gene: 11. Looked up from germline, CDR1 is MNHNS and CDR2 is SASEGT. CDR3 sequence reads: CASSEAGGQPAGTEAFF. The CDR3 DNA is TGTGCCAGCAGTGAAGCTGGGGGACAGCCAGCAGGCACTGAAGCTTTCTTT.

This chain uses TRBV6-1 with TRBJ1-5, with TRBD1 matching 7 bases. The CDR3 has 16 residues. Trimming at V came to 3 bases and at J to 1 base, leaving 6 bases not matched to a gene. From germline, CDR1 is MNHNS and CDR2 SASEGT. The CDR3, as DNA: TGTGCCAGCAGTGAGGTGACAGGGTTGAGCAATCAGCCCCAGCATTTT. Amino acid sequence: CASSEVTGLSNQPQHF.

CDR3 protein: CATRLDRGSTDTQYF. In nucleotides, the CDR3 is TGTGCCACCCGTTTAGACAGGGGAAGCACAGATACGCAGTATTTT. The J gene is TRBJ2-3, the V gene TRBV6-5; 8 bases fit TRBD1. Trimming at V came to 10 bases and at J to 0 bases, leaving 9 bases not matched to a gene. The CDR3 extends over 15 amino acids. In germline, CDR1 is MNHEY, CDR2 SVGAGI.

This chain connects TRBV5-1 to TRBJ2-7; D may be TRBD2 (5 bases). The germline V gene has CDR1 SGHRS and CDR2 YFSETQ. This CDR3 comprises 15 residues. The V end lost 0 bases, the J end lost 0 bases, and 10 bases lay between the germline ends. The CDR3 loop reads CASSLEPGYSYEQYF. In DNA, the CDR3 is TGCGCCAGCAGCTTGGAACCGGGATACTCCTACGAGCAGTACTTC.

This clone has a single count. The V and J genes are TRBV5-1 and TRBJ2-5, with D maybe TRBD2 (5 bases). The V end lost 4 bases, the J end lost 5 bases, and 18 bases lay between the germline ends. This CDR3 is built from 15 residues. CDR1 is SGHRS and CDR2 is YFSETQ in the germline V gene. CDR3 in amino acids: CASSVTRVGEETQYF. For the CDR3, the DNA is TGCGCCAGCAGCGTAACAAGGGTTGGGGAGGAGACCCAGTACTTC. The variable domain in full, with the rest retrieved from reference TRBV5-1 and TRBJ2-5, is KAGVTQTPRYLIKTRGQQVTLSCSPISGHRSVSWYQQTPGQGLQFLFEYFSETQRNKGNFPGRFSGRQFSNSRSEMNVSTLELGDSALYLCASSVTRVGEETQYFGPGTRLLVL.

The chain has TRBV15 and TRBJ2-7; D not certain. Germline V gives CDR1 LNHNV, CDR2 YYDKDF (reference sequence). CDR3 size: 14 residues. Deletions cut 0 bases from V and 0 bases from J, with 6 bases between. The CDR3: CATSRERSSYEQYF. The CDR3 nucleotides read TGTGCCACCAGCAGAGAACGGAGCTCCTACGAGCAGTACTTC. The full variable domain, with the rest looked up from reference TRBV15 and TRBJ2-7, is DAMVIQNPRYQVTQFGKPVTLSCSQTLNHNVMYWYQQKSSQAPKLLFHYYDKDFNNEADTPDNFQSRRPNTSFCFLDIRSPGLGDTAMYLCATSRERSSYEQYFGPGTRLTVT.

This rearrangement joins TRBV7-8 to TRBJ1-1; 8 bases are shared with TRBD1. The V gene's germline CDR1 is SGHVS and CDR2 FQNEAQ. This CDR3 comprises 14 residues. The trim removed 3 bases at V and 1 base at J, leaving 1 base unmatched. Here the CDR3 DNA reads TGTGCCAGCAGCTTCGACAGGGGGAACACTGAAGCTTTCTTT. This encodes CASSFDRGNTEAFF.

The table lists this clone with a few counts. The V and J genes are TRBV6-5 and TRBJ2-3; D ambiguous. This CDR3 has 14 amino acids. Per the germline V gene, CDR1 is MNHEY and CDR2 is SVGAGI. V lost 5 bases to trimming and J lost 2 bases, with 11 bases between them. In DNA, the CDR3 is TGTGCCAGCAGTCCTGACACCTTCACAGATACGCAGTATTTT. It translates to CASSPDTFTDTQYF.